Below, 7 T cell receptor beta chains from the same sample are listed, as sequenced in a study of glioma-infiltrating T cells after dendritic cell vaccination. Repertoires were generated with immunoSEQ multiplex PCR, while TCRdb's copy carries only in-frame clones and drops some. The data hold tens of thousands of clones, with about 85% observed a single time. The sample here was blood, taken before dendritic cell vaccination. The receptors were gathered from a human donor with glioblastoma.

Regarding this clone: Additional DNA sequences in this sample encode the identical CDR3. V usage is TRBV14 and J usage is TRBJ1-6; no clear D. V was shortened by 0 bases and J by 10 bases, with 7 bases between the two germline ends. Germline-derived CDR1 and CDR2 are SGHDN and FVKESK. The CDR3 is 13 amino acids. DNA for the CDR3: TGTGCCAGCAGCCAAGATCTCGGGTCACCCCTCCACTTT. This codes for CASSQDLGSPLHF.

The rearrangement uses TRBV30 and TRBJ2-7, with a weak D call TRBD1 (6 bases). The ends were cut back, 0 bases at V and 3 bases at J, with 15 bases in the middle. CDR1 and CDR2 (germline): GTSNPN, SVGIG (reference sequence). The CDR3 loop spans 15 amino acids. The CDR3 sequence is CAWSVPDRRYYEQYF. The DNA of the CDR3 is TGTGCCTGGAGTGTACCCGACAGGAGGTACTACGAGCAGTACTTC. Full variable domain (missing parts from reference TRBV30 and TRBJ2-7): SQTIHQWPATLVQPVGSPLSLECTVEGTSNPNLYWYRQAAGRGLQLLFYSVGIGQISSEVPQNLSASRPQDRQFILSSKKLLLSDSGFYLCAWSVPDRRYYEQYFGPGTRLTVT.

This rearrangement joins TRBV9 to TRBJ1-5, with D possibly TRBD1 on 5 matching bases. Deletions cut 0 bases from V and 3 bases from J, with 10 bases between. The germline CDR1 and CDR2 sequences are SGDLS and YYNGEE. The CDR3 loop spans 15 amino acids. CDR3 protein: CASSVAGVDNQPQHF. The DNA for the CDR3 is TGTGCCAGCAGCGTAGCGGGGGTCGACAATCAGCCCCAGCATTTT.

The chain employs TRBV19 and TRBJ1-1; D remains ambiguous. V was shortened by 4 bases and J by 8 bases, with 8 bases between the two germline ends. The CDR3 contains 11 residues. Germline V CDR1 and CDR2: LNHDA, SQIVND (reference sequence). This chain's CDR3 is CASSSRSEAFF. CDR3 coding DNA: TGTGCCAGTAGTAGTCGGTCCGAAGCTTTCTTT.

The rearrangement links TRBV9 to TRBJ1-1, with D hard to call. CDR3 size: 15 residues. Germline V gives CDR1 SGDLS, CDR2 YYNGEE. V was trimmed by 4 bases and J by 1 base, leaving 14 bases between them. CDR3 nucleotides: TGTGCCAGCAGCTCAACCCACGTGGCGAACACTGAAGCTTTCTTT. Residues: CASSSTHVANTEAFF.

This chain uses TRBV6-5 with TRBJ1-2; no firm D call. The CDR3 runs 13 residues. Between the trimmed V and J ends, which lost 2 bases and 4 bases, there was a span of 8 bases. The V gene's germline CDR1 is MNHEY and CDR2 SVGAGI. The CDR3 DNA reads TGTGCCAGCAGTTACGGTGCGGTCTATGGCTACACCTTC. Amino acids: CASSYGAVYGYTF.

This rearrangement joins TRBV11-3 to TRBJ2-1, with D maybe TRBD1 (6 bases). Germline V lookup: CDR1 SGHNT, CDR2 YENEEA. The V end lost 5 bases, the J end lost 3 bases, and 20 bases lay between the germline ends. This CDR3 contains 17 residues. CDR3: CASSPTPDRPLYNEQFF. The CDR3 DNA follows: TGTGCCAGCAGCCCTACACCCGACAGGCCCCTCTACAATGAGCAGTTCTTC.